The clone carrying this T cell receptor (beta chain) was observed many times. Its antigen is as yet unknown. Previously, flow cytometry had revealed CD8+CD57+ cell expansion in the patients chosen for sequencing. Blood samples were obtained from patients who had received no prior therapy. Investigators profiled TCR beta VDJ and CDR3 from genomic DNA template. MiXCR, run by TCRdb on the reads, gives a single entry per CDR3 protein. Of 150,000 to 170,000 distinct CDR3 sequences in the sample, 52% were seen once. Germline values: CDR1 WNHNN, CDR2 SYGVQD (reference sequence). This CDR3 is 14 amino acids long. The V end was cut by 6 bases, the J end by 0 bases, with 12 bases between. The sample belongs to a study of CD8+CD57+ T cells in acquired aplastic anemia. Looking at the study overall: Sorted cells (CD4+ and CD8+) yielded DNA amounts that averaged approximately 3.1 ug. Study-level points and caveats: Simpson's diversity of CD8+ cells was not significantly different in patients compared with controls.

The V and J genes are TRBV10-1 and TRBJ2-7, with D unclear. The sequenced sample consisted of sorted CD4+, CD8+, or CD8+CD57+ T cells (not recorded which) from PBMCs. The clonotype comes from a human donor with aplastic anemia. The CDR3 nucleotides are TGCGCCAGCAGGGGTGGCACGGGCTCCTACGAGCAGTACTTC. Residues: CASRGGTGSYEQYF.